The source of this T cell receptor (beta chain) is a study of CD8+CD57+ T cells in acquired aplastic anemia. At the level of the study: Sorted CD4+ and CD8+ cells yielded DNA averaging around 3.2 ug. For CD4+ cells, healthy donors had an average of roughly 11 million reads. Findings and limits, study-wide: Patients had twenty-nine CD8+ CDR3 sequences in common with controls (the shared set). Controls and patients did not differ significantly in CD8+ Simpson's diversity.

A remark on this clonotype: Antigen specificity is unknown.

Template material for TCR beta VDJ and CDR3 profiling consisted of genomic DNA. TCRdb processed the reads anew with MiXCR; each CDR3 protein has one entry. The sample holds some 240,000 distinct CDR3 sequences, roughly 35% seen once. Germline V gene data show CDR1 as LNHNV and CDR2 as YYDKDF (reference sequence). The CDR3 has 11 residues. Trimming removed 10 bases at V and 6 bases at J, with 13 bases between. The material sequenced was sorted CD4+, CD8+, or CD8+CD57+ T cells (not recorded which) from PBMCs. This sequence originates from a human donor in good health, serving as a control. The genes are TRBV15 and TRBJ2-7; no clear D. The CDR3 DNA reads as TGTGCCAGCACAGAAACGACCGAGCAGTACTTC. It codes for CASTETTEQYF.